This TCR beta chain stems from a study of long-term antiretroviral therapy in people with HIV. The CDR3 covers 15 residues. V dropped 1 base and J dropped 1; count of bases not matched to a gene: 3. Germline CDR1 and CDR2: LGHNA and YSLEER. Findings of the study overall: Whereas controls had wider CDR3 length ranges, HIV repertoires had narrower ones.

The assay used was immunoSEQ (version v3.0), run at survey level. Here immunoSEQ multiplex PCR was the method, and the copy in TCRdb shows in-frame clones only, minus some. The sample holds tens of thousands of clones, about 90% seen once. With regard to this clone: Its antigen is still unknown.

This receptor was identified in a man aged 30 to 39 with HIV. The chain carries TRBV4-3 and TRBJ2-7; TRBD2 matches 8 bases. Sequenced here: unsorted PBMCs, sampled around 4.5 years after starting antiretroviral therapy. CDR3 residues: CASSQALAGSYEQYF. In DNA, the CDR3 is TGCGCCAGCAGCCAAGCATTAGCGGGGTCCTACGAGCAGTACTTC.